This T cell receptor beta chain was recorded in a study of monozygotic twins with inflammatory bowel disease. Study outcomes and limitations: IBD patients showed reduced TCRbeta diversity (inverse Simpson) versus healthy co-twins.

The CDR3 runs 14 residues. The V gene's germline CDR1 is LGHDT and CDR2 YNNKEL (reference sequence). In regard to this clonotype: Its antigen is currently unknown.

TCRdb processed the 5' RACE reads again and assigns one entry to each CDR3 protein, with no DNA. This table lists 400,000 to 500,000 distinct CDR3 sequences. The V call is TRBV3-1, the J call TRBJ2-7. This receptor was obtained from a human donor with ulcerative colitis or Crohn's disease, or a healthy co-twin of an affected twin (not recorded which). What was sequenced was blood. The CDR3 sequence is CASSQSEDSYEQYF.